This T cell receptor (beta chain) appears in the sequencing data of a study of CD8+ T cells in alopecia areata. Study in general: For the treated group, dosing was oral tofacitinib at 5 to 10 mg twice daily. The study gave tofacitinib for 6 to 18 months, then 6 months off drug. Whole-study results and caveats: Greater clonality was observed in lesional scalp samples, especially alopecia totalis/universalis, versus normal scalp.

V was shortened by 4 bases and J by 0 bases, with 25 bases between the two germline ends. Germline CDR1 is SEHNR and CDR2 is FQNEAQ (reference sequence). The CDR3 covers 19 residues. TCR sequencing used cDNA made by reverse transcription of extracted RNA. Produced via immunoSEQ multiplex PCR; TCRdb's table is partial and in-frame only. This sample yields fewer than 200,000 clones, of which approximately 56% are seen a single time; approximately 15% belongs to the top ten. As to this clone: The antigen is unknown.

V usage is TRBV7-9 and J usage is TRBJ2-7; D is possibly TRBD2 (6 bases). The sample here was CD4+ T cells sorted from blood, taken at week 0. The receptor's source is a human donor with alopecia areata. CDR3 region: CASSYPDGRQFQSSYEQYF. CDR3 nucleotide sequence: TGTGCCAGCAGCTACCCGGACGGGAGACAATTCCAGTCCTCCTACGAGCAGTACTTC. The full variable domain, rest sourced from reference TRBV7-9 and TRBJ2-7, is DTGVSQNPRHKITKRGQNVTFRCDPISEHNRLYWYRQTLGQGPEFLTYFQNEAQLEKSRLLSDRFSAERPKGSFSTLEIQRTEQGDSAMYLCASSYPDGRQFQSSYEQYFGPGTRLTVT.